This T cell receptor beta chain was sequenced during a study of siplizumab effects on memory and regulatory T cells. The overall study: The study paired mixed lymphocyte reactions, running them with siplizumab at around 0.94 ug/mL or without drug. General study findings and limits: Siplizumab significantly brought down the alloreactive sequences that trace back to unstimulated CD4+ memory cells. Suppression by proliferating Tregs derived from siplizumab cultures was not verified. For mappable alloreactive CD4+ clones, the mean Treg-derived fraction was around 74% with siplizumab and 26.9% in controls.

The assay was immunoSEQ multiplex PCR, and TCRdb's table has in-frame clones only and misses some. The data contain around 18,000 clones, 35% to 55% of them singletons. Cells from the mixed lymphocyte reaction underwent coculture for around 6 days at 37 degrees C. Notes on this clone: Its antigen is currently unknown.

The sample comprised CFSE-low (dividing) CD4+ T cells sorted from an allogeneic mixed lymphocyte reaction. The receptor's source is a human donor in good health; the cells came from an allogeneic mixed lymphocyte reaction.

CDR3 DNA sequence: TGTGCCACCTCGGAGGATGGGAATTCACCCCTCCACTTT. Translated, it gives CATSEDGNSPLHF. The chain combines TRBV6-4 with TRBJ1-6, with unresolved D. The CDR3 totals 13 residues. V lost 10 bases and J lost 7, with 14 bases in between. Germline CDR1 and CDR2: MRHNA and SNTAGT.